Each of the 9 T cell receptor beta chains below was sequenced from the same sample in a study of cytomegalovirus exposure and HLA in healthy donors. The PCR contained 60 Vbeta and 13 Jbeta primers. Some clones are missing from TCRdb's copy, which holds only in-frame ones; the method was immunoSEQ multiplex PCR. The sample consists of some 160,000 clones, 65% to 80% of them appearing once. The sequencing input was PBMCs. These receptors all come from a woman in her thirties in good health and CMV-seronegative.

Note on this clone: One junction end disagrees with the germline gene, perhaps due to a read error. This rearrangement joins TRBV28 to TRBJ1-2; possibly TRBD1 for D (6 bases). This CDR3 contains 14 residues. The germline V gene has CDR1 MDHEN and CDR2 SYDVKM. The CDR3 DNA follows: TGTGCCAGTCAAGGACAGACCACTAACTATGGCTACCCCTTC. Its translation is CASQGQTTNYGYPF.

The chain links TRBV7-2 to TRBJ2-7; D might be TRBD2 (7 bases). This CDR3 spans 14 amino acids. Germline lookup yields CDR1 SGHTA and CDR2 FQGNSA. Deletions cut 4 bases from V and 2 bases from J, with 12 bases between. The DNA for the CDR3 is TGTGCCAGCAGCTCCAAGGGGGGGCCCTACGAGCAGTACTTC. Translation: CASSSKGGPYEQYF.

The V and J genes are TRBV4-3 and TRBJ2-7; TRBD2 is a possible D gene (7 bases). Germline loops: CDR1 LGHNA, CDR2 YSLEER. The V end was cut by 3 bases, the J end by 2 bases, with 14 bases between. This CDR3 has 15 amino acids. The CDR3 region has the DNA TGCGCCAGCAGCCAGCTGGGAGGGGGGGCCTACGAGCAGTACTTC. It is translated as CASSQLGGGAYEQYF.

The chain is built from TRBV5-6 and TRBJ1-5; TRBD1 aligns across 7 bases. Germline V lookup: CDR1 SGHDT, CDR2 YYEEEE. Trimming removed 2 bases from V and 9 bases from J; junction bases left unmatched: 11. The CDR3 extends over 15 amino acids. CDR3 sequence reads: CASSFGQGVSRPQHF. The CDR3 nucleotides read TGTGCCAGCAGCTTTGGGCAGGGGGTAAGCCGGCCCCAGCATTTT.

The J gene is TRBJ2-3, the V gene TRBV5-1, with TRBD2 matching 9 bases. Germline-derived CDR1 and CDR2 are SGHRS and YFSETQ. The CDR3 length is 16 residues. With V trimmed by 3 bases and J by 0 bases, 5 bases remained unmatched. CDR3 sequence: CASSSRSGGSTDTQYF. The CDR3 region has the DNA TGCGCCAGCAGCTCGAGGAGCGGGGGGAGCACAGATACGCAGTATTTT.

The chain carries TRBV19 and TRBJ2-1, with TRBD1 matching 8 bases. Trimming took 9 bases from V and 7 from J; bases not matched to a gene: 17. Looked up from germline, CDR1 is LNHDA and CDR2 is SQIVND (reference sequence). CDR3 length: 16 residues. The CDR3 loop reads CASRYRQGKLGNEQFF. Here the CDR3 DNA reads TGTGCCAGCCGCTACCGACAGGGGAAATTGGGGAATGAGCAGTTCTTC.

CDR3 loop: CASSWGGAGQPQHF. The DNA of the CDR3 is TGTGCCAGCAGCTGGGGGGGGGCGGGACAGCCCCAGCATTTT. V and J are TRBV11-2 and TRBJ1-5; D is possibly TRBD1 (6 bases). The CDR3 is 14 amino acids. Germline V gives CDR1 SGHAT, CDR2 FQNNGV. V was pared by 4 bases and J by 7 bases, with 14 bases between.

The rearrangement joins TRBV19 to TRBJ1-2; 7 nucleotides line up with TRBD1. The germline V gene encodes CDR1 LNHDA and CDR2 SQIVND (reference sequence). With V trimmed by 5 bases and J by 7 bases, 7 bases remained unmatched. The CDR3 totals 13 residues. The CDR3 loop reads CASSRDRDSGYTF. The CDR3 nucleotides read TGTGCCAGTAGTCGCGACAGGGATTCTGGCTACACCTTC.

The chain carries TRBV6-5 and TRBJ2-7; 7 nucleotides match TRBD2. The V segment lost 6 bases and the J segment 2 bases; nucleotides outside the gene matches: 10. The CDR3 length is 15 residues. Germline CDR1 reads MNHEY; CDR2 reads SVGAGI. The CDR3 loop reads CASSLGGVPTYEQYF. Written as DNA, the CDR3 is TGTGCCAGCAGCCTGGGGGGGGTTCCAACCTACGAGCAGTACTTC.